The TCR beta chain under discussion was sequenced for a study of shared clonotypes between healthy human individuals. Partitioning of CD4+ cells yielded a CD45RA+ naive subset and a CD45RA-negative memory subset. Using immunoSEQ multiplex PCR, the repertoire was profiled, and TCRdb retains in-frame clones only, with some absent. Counted here are around 1 million clones, approximately 76% occurring once; the ten biggest clones make up roughly 1.5%. CDR3 length: 18 residues. V lost 4 bases to trimming and J lost 1 base, with 22 bases between them. The specimen was memory CD4+ T cells sorted from blood. Documented subset: CD45RA-negative fraction. The chain recombines TRBV23-1 with TRBJ1-2; tentatively, D is TRBD1 (6 bases). TRBV23-1 is filed as an ORF, its function uncertain. The sequence derives from a man between 18 and 29 years old in good health. The CDR3, as DNA: TGCGCCAGCAGTCCCGAAGTGGCAGGGGCCGAAATTAACTATGGCTACACCTTC. Its translation: CASSPEVAGAEINYGYTF.